This is a list of T cell receptor beta chains from one sample in a study of blood T cell repertoires in COVID-19. The assay was immunoSEQ multiplex PCR, and TCRdb's table has in-frame clones only and misses some. This table has 150,000 to 200,000 clones, roughly 91% appearing once. The specimen sequenced was peripheral blood. These TCRs come from a human donor in a cohort sampled during active COVID-19. The CDR3 runs from the conserved cysteine through the conserved F or W. D genes are given only for firm matches. Part of the rows lack a size; the others show once, few, many or a class for expanded clones.

D gene	V gene	clone size	J gene	CDR3 DNA	CDR3 protein
TRBD1	TRBV2	-	TRBJ1-5	TGTGCCAGCAGAAGGAGCTTTGGGACAGGAGGGGATCAGCCCCAGCATTTT	CASRRSFGTGGDQPQHF
-	TRBV12-3/TRBV12-4	-	TRBJ2-7	TGTGCCAGCAGTTTACAGGTCAGCCACGAGCAGTACTTC	CASSLQVSHEQYF
TRBD2	TRBV11-2	-	TRBJ2-7	TGTGCCAGCAGCGCCCGGGACTACTCCTACGAGCAGTACTTC	CASSARDYSYEQYF
TRBD2	TRBV13	-	TRBJ2-1	TGTGCCAGCAGTCGCCTCCCCGGGACTAGCGGCCCAAGCTCCTACAATGAGCAGTTCTTC	CASSRLPGTSGPSSYNEQFF
TRBD1	TRBV9	once	TRBJ2-1	TGTGCCAGCAGCACCGGACAGGGGGCGCTTAGTGAGCAGTTCTTC	CASSTGQGALSEQFF
TRBD1	TRBV7-9	-	TRBJ1-2	TGTGCCAGCAGCTCGGCGACAGGGGGCGGCTATGGCTACACCTTC	CASSSATGGGYGYTF
TRBD2	TRBV5-4	-	TRBJ2-5	TGTGCCAGCAGCTTGTTCACTAGCGGGAGTTGGGAGACCCAGTACTTC	CASSLFTSGSWETQYF
-	TRBV18	-	TRBJ2-7	TGTGCCAGCTCACCAGGAGGGAGTGGCGAGCAGTACTTC	CASSPGGSGEQYF
-	TRBV19	few	TRBJ2-1	TGTGCCAGTAGGGACTCGGGGCTTAGCGGATACAATGAGCAGTTCTTC	CASRDSGLSGYNEQFF
TRBD2	TRBV4-1	-	TRBJ2-1	TGCGCCAGCAGCCTGGGGACTAGCGGGATGGAGAATGAGCAGTTCTTC	CASSLGTSGMENEQFF
TRBD2	TRBV9	-	TRBJ2-2	TGTGCCAGCAGCGCCCTAGCGGGAGAAGAACCCGGGGAGCTGTTTTTT	CASSALAGEEPGELFF
-	TRBV30	-	TRBJ1-1	TGTGCCTGGTCTTATCGGGACACTGAAGCTTTCTTT	CAWSYRDTEAFF
-	TRBV11-3	-	TRBJ2-3	TGTGCCAGCAGCTTATCCTCCGGGGCAGATACGCAGTATTTT	CASSLSSGADTQYF
TRBD2	TRBV5-1	-	TRBJ2-1	TGCGCCAGCAGCGGCGGGGGGGACTCCAATGAGCAGTTCTTC	CASSGGGDSNEQFF
-	TRBV29-1	-	TRBJ1-1	TGCAGCGTTGACAGTACCACTGAAGCTTTCTTT	CSVDSTTEAFF
-	TRBV30	-	TRBJ1-6	TGTGCCTGGAGTGTGGACAGAAATTCACCCCTCCACTTT	CAWSVDRNSPLHF
-	TRBV4-2	-	TRBJ2-7	TGTGCCAGCAGCCAAGTTACGGTCTCCTACGAGCAGTACTTC	CASSQVTVSYEQYF
TRBD1	TRBV5-1	once	TRBJ2-5	TGCGCCAGCAGCGCACCGACAGGGGGCGCCGGCCTAAAAGAGACCCAGTACTTC	CASSAPTGGAGLKETQYF
TRBD2	TRBV28	-	TRBJ2-3	TGTGCCAGCAGTTTAGTCGCGGCTAGCGGGGGGGCTGTGGCAGATACGCAGTATTTT	CASSLVAASGGAVADTQYF
TRBD2	TRBV7-2	once	TRBJ2-7	TGTGCCAGCAGTTATGTCCTAGGGACTAGCGGGACCTCTTACGAGCAGTACTTC	CASSYVLGTSGTSYEQYF
-	TRBV7-6	-	TRBJ1-5	TGTGCCAGCAGCTTAGGGCGGAATCAGCCCCAGCATTTT	CASSLGRNQPQHF
TRBD2	TRBV10-1	medium-sized	TRBJ2-3	TGCGCCAGCAGTGAGTCAGGTGCGGGAGCGGGTACGCAGTATTTT	CASSESGAGAGTQYF
TRBD2	TRBV6-2/TRBV6-3	-	TRBJ2-7	TGTGCCAGCAGTTACTACGCCGTGGGGCCAGCTAGCGGGGATTACGAGCAGTACTTC	CASSYYAVGPASGDYEQYF
TRBD2	TRBV3-1/TRBV3-2	-	TRBJ2-7	TGTGCCAGCAGCCAAGATATCCCTAGCGGGAGGAGGGACGAGCAGTACTTC	CASSQDIPSGRRDEQYF
-	TRBV7-6	once	TRBJ2-2	TGTGCCAGCAGCTTAGACCATAGAGTCGCCGGGGAGCTGTTTTTT	CASSLDHRVAGELFF
TRBD2	TRBV28	-	TRBJ2-1	TGTGCCAGCAGTTTTGGACTAGCGGGACCCTCCTACAATGAGCAGTTCTTC	CASSFGLAGPSYNEQFF
-	TRBV30	-	TRBJ2-1	TGTGCCTCCGCACATAGCGAGGTTGAGCAGTTCTTC	CASAHSEVEQFF
-	TRBV24-1	-	TRBJ1-1	TGTGCCACCAGTGAAACAGGAACGAACACTGAAGCTTTCTTT	CATSETGTNTEAFF
TRBD2	TRBV15	once	TRBJ2-3	TGTGCCACCAGCAGAGATCTGGGCGGGAGAAAAGATACGCAGTATTTT	CATSRDLGGRKDTQYF
-	TRBV6-2/TRBV6-3	-	TRBJ2-5	TGTGCCAGCAGTTACTCAGTCAGAGGTGGGCAAGAGACCCAGTACTTC	CASSYSVRGGQETQYF
-	TRBV19	-	TRBJ1-1	TGTGCCAGTAGTATAGGCGCGGGGAACACTGAAGCTTTCTTT	CASSIGAGNTEAFF
TRBD1	TRBV5-5	few	TRBJ2-7	TGTGCCAGCAGCTGGGGTCGGGACAGATCCTACGAGCAGTACTTC	CASSWGRDRSYEQYF
TRBD1	TRBV7-9	-	TRBJ1-2	TGTGCCAGCAGCTTAGGGGGGGACAGAATTAACTATGGCTACACCTTC	CASSLGGDRINYGYTF
-	TRBV4-1	-	TRBJ1-2	TGCGCCAGCAGCCAAGATTTTTTTCCTCGGGGTGGCTACACCTTC	CASSQDFFPRGGYTF
TRBD2	TRBV19	-	TRBJ2-1	TGTGCCAGTAGTATCCCGCGGGGGTCCTACAATGAGCAGTTCTTC	CASSIPRGSYNEQFF
TRBD1	TRBV27	-	TRBJ2-7	TGTGCCAGCAGTTTAAAGGGACAGGGACCTTCTTACGAGCAGTACTTC	CASSLKGQGPSYEQYF
-	TRBV5-4	few	TRBJ2-7	TGTGCCAGCAGCTCGGCGGGGTTGGCCTCCTACGAGCAGTACTTC	CASSSAGLASYEQYF
-	TRBV3-1/TRBV3-2	-	TRBJ1-1	TGTGCCAGCAGCCAAGGGGGCCCAGGGTCTGAAGCTTTCTTT	CASSQGGPGSEAFF
-	TRBV9	-	TRBJ2-1	TGTGCCAGCAGCGTATCTGCGGGTTCCTACAATGAGCAGTTCTTC	CASSVSAGSYNEQFF
TRBD1	TRBV4-3	-	TRBJ1-2	TGCGCCAGCAGCCCCGGACAGGGACGTACCTATGGCTACACCTTC	CASSPGQGRTYGYTF
TRBD2	TRBV24-1	-	TRBJ2-1	TGTGCCACCAGTGATTTCACTAGCGGAAACAATGAGCAGTTCTTC	CATSDFTSGNNEQFF